This T cell receptor (beta chain) stems from a study of T cells in Graves' hyperthyroidism and ophthalmopathy. The authors deemed Graves' hyperthyroidism stable absent ophthalmopathy progression within 18 months. Those patients with uncontrolled infection, other autoimmune disease, pregnancy or lactation were excluded. Study results and limitations: Appearing also in blood were most of the thyroid clonotypes expanded above 0.001. Patients with ophthalmopathy were separated from those with stable hyperthyroidism by a 13 V-J model.

The sample holds many counts of this clonotype. Its antigen is unidentified. The CDR3 consists of 13 residues. V was pared by 10 bases and J by 4 bases, with 17 bases between. CDR1 is MNHNS, CDR2 SASEGT, per germline. The investigators amplified TCR beta CDR3 regions from RNA transcripts. HTBI primers were employed in a first-round RT-PCR of the TCR CDR3. MiXCR, applied by TCRdb to the multiplex PCR reads, yields one record per CDR3 protein. The repertoire consists of around 350,000 distinct CDR3 sequences, with about 20% occurring once and the leading ten covering about 3.5%. Sequenced sample: blood. The clonotype comes from a woman in her late teens or twenties with Graves' hyperthyroidism. J is TRBJ2-7 and V is TRBV6-1; no clear D. The CDR3 sequence is CATSPPNLYEQYF. The CDR3 nucleotides are TGTGCCACCAGCCCACCCAACCTTTACGAGCAGTACTTC.